This TCR beta chain came from a study of technical replicates of blood from a handful of donors. The CDR3 extends over 10 amino acids. Germline V gives CDR1 SNHLY, CDR2 FYNNEI. Trimming took off 6 bases at V and 9 bases at J, with 6 bases between the two ends. Sequencing was performed with immunoSEQ multiplex PCR; in TCRdb, only in-frame clones are kept and a portion is missing. The sample includes about 56,000 clones, around 93% of them seen just once. Sequencing was done on a sample of PBMCs. J is TRBJ2-1 and V is TRBV2, with no clear D. The clonotype comes from a human donor in good health. Some clones in this sample may be carry-over from other donors' samples. CDR3 sequence reads: CASRLTEQFF. CDR3 nucleotides: TGTGCCAGCAGGCTAACTGAGCAGTTCTTC.